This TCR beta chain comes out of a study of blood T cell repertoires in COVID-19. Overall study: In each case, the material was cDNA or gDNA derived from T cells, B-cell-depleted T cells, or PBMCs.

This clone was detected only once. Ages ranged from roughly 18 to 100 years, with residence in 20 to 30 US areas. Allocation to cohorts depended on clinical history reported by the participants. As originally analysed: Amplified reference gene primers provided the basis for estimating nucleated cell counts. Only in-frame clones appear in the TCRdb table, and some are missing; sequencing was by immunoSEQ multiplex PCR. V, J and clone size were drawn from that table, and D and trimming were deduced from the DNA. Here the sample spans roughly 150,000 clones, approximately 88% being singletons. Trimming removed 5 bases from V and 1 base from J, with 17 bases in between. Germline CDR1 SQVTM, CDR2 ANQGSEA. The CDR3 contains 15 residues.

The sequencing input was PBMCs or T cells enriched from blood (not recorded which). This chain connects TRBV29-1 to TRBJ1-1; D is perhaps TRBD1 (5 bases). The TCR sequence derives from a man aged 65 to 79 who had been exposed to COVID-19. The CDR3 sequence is CSVPRQGSPNTEAFF. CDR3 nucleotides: TGCAGCGTTCCTCGCCAGGGTAGTCCGAACACTGAAGCTTTCTTT.